The clone carrying this TCR beta chain was seen only once. What it binds is unknown. Next came a second PCR, run for roughly 6 to 11 cycles, which used a sample-barcoded 5' primer along with a J-beta primer mix. MiXCR, run by TCRdb on the 5' RACE reads, gives a single entry per CDR3 protein. The table lists 650,000 to 900,000 distinct CDR3 sequences, 60% to 80% of them singletons. This CDR3 spans 13 amino acids. The germline V gene has CDR1 SGHKS and CDR2 YYEKEE (reference sequence). The sample comes from a study of blood T cells in healthy people across ages. Findings of the study overall: Researchers judged that diversity estimates from one million T cells fell short of true values. Donors of long life had a larger count of naive CD4+ cells and greater diversity than aged donors.

The V gene is TRBV5-5, the J gene TRBJ2-5; D might be TRBD1 (6 bases). The J call may be faulty, since TRBJ2-7 better matches the DNA end. The sequencing sample was made of blood. This TCR was recovered from a man aged 25 to 40 in good health. The CDR3 spells CASSKTGVYEQYF. The CDR3 nucleotides read TGTGCCAGCAGCAAGACAGGTGTCTACGAGCAGTACTTC.